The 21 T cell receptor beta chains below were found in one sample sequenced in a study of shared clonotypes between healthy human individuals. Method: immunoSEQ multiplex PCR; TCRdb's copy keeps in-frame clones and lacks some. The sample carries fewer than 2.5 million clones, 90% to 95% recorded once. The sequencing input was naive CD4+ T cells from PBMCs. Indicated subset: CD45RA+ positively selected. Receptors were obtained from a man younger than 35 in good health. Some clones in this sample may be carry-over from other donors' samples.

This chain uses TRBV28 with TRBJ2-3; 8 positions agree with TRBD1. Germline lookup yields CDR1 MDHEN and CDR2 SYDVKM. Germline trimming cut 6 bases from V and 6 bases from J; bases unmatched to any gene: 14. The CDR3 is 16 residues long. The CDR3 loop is CASSRGRGRLGDTQYF. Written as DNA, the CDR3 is TGTGCCAGCAGCCGGGGCAGGGGGCGCCTGGGGGATACGCAGTATTTT.

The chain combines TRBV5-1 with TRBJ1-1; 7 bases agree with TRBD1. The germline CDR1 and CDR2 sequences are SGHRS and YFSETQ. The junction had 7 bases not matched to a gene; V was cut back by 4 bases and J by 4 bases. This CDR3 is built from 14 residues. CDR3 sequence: CASSIVPGGTEAFF. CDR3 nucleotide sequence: TGCGCCAGCAGCATCGTACCAGGGGGCACTGAAGCTTTCTTT.

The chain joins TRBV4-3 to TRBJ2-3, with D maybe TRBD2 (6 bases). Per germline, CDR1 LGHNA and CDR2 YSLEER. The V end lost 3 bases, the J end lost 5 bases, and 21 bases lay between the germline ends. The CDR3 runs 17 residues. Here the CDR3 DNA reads TGCGCCAGCAGCCAGCACCTTCCGGGAGCCACGGGAGATACGCAGTATTTT. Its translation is CASSQHLPGATGDTQYF.

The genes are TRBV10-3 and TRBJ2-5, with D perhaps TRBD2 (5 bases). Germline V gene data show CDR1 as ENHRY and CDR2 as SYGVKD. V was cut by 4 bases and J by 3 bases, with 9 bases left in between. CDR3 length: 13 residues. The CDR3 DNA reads TGTGCCATCAGTGCAGCGAGGGAAGAGACCCAGTACTTC. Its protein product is CAISAAREETQYF.

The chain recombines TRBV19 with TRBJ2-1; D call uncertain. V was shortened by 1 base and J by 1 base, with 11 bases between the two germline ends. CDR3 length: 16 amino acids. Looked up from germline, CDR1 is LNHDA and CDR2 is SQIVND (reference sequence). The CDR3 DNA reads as TGTGCCAGTAGTATAGGACCACCTACTTCCTACAATGAGCAGTTCTTC. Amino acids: CASSIGPPTSYNEQFF.

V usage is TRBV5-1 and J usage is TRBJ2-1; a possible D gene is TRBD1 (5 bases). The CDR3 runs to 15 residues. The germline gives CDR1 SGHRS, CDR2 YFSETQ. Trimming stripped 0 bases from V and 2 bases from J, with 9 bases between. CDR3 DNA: TGCGCCAGCAGCTTGGGAGCAGGGACCTACAATGAGCAGTTCTTC. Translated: CASSLGAGTYNEQFF.

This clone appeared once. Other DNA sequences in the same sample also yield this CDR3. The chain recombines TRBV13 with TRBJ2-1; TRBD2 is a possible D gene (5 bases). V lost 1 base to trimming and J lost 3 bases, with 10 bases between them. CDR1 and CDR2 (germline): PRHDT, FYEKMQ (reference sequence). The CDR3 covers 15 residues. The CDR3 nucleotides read TGTGCCAGCAGCTTAGAGAGGGCCAGCTACAATGAGCAGTTCTTC. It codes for CASSLERASYNEQFF.

The CDR3 sequence: CASSSKVRASNYGYTF. In DNA, the CDR3 is TGTGCCAGCAGTTCAAAGGTCAGGGCTTCTAACTATGGCTACACCTTC. This rearrangement joins TRBV28 to TRBJ1-2, with TRBD1 as a possible D gene (5 bases). Trimming removed 4 bases at V and 0 bases at J, with 15 bases between. CDR3 length: 16 amino acids. CDR1 and CDR2 (germline): MDHEN, SYDVKM.

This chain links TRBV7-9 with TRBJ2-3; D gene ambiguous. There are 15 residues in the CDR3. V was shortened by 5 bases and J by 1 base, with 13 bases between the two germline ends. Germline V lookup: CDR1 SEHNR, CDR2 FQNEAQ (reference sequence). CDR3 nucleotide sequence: TGTGCCAGCAGCCCGCGGAACAGACGCACAGATACGCAGTATTTT. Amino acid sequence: CASSPRNRRTDTQYF.

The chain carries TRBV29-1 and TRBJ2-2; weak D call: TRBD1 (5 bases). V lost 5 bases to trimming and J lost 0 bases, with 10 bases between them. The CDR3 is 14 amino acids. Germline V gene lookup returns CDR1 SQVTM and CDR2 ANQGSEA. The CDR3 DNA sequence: TGCAGCGTTATGACAGAGCCGAACACCGGGGAGCTGTTTTTT. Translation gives CSVMTEPNTGELFF.

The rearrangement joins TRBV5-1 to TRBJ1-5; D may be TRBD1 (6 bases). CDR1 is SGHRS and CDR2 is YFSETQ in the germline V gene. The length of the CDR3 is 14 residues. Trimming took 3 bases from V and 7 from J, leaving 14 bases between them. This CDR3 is CASSSAGVGQPQHF. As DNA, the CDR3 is TGCGCCAGCAGCTCTGCAGGGGTAGGGCAGCCCCAGCATTTT.

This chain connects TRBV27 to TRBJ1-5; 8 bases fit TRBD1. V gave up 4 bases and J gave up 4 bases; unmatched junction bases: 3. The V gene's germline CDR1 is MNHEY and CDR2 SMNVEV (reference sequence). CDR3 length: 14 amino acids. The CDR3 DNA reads TGTGCCAGCAGTTACAGGGGGAATAATCAGCCCCAGCATTTT. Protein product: CASSYRGNNQPQHF.

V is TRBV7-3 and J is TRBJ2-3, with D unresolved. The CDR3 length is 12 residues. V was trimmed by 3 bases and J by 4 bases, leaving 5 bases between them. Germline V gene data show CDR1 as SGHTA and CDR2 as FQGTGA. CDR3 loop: CASSFRSDTQYF. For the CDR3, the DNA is TGTGCCAGCAGCTTCCGATCAGATACGCAGTATTTT.

The CDR3 DNA follows: TGTGCCAGCAGCTGGGGACAGGGAACTCAGCCCCAGCATTTT. Amino acids: CASSWGQGTQPQHF. The J gene is TRBJ1-5, the V gene TRBV7-9; 9 bases map to TRBD1. Germline loops: CDR1 SEHNR, CDR2 FQNEAQ (reference sequence). V lost 4 bases and J lost 6; bases outside the gene matches: 4. CDR3 size: 14 residues.

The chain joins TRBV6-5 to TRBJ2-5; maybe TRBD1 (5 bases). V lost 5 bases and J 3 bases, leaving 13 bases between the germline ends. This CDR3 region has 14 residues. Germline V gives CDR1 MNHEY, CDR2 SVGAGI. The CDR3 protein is CASSPTTAEETQYF. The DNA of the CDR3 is TGTGCCAGCAGTCCAACGACAGCAGAAGAGACCCAGTACTTC.

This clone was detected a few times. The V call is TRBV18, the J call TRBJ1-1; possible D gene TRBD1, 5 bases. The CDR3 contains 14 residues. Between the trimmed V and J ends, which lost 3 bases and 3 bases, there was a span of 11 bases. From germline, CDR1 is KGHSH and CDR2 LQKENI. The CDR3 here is CASSPMDTYTEAFF. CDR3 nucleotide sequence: TGTGCCAGCTCACCTATGGACACCTACACTGAAGCTTTCTTT.

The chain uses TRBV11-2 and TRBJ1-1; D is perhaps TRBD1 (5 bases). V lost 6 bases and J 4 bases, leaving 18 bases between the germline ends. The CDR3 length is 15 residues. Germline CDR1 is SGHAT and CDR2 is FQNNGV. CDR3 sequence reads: CASRPLRGGTTEAFF. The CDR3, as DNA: TGTGCCAGCAGACCCCTTCGGGGCGGGACCACTGAAGCTTTCTTT.

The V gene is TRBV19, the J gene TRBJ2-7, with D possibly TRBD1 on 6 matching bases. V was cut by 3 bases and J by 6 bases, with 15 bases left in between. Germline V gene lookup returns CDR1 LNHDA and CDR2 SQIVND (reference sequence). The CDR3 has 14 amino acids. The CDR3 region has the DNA TGTGCCAGTAGTATGCGGCAGGGGTGGAGCGAGCAGTACTTC. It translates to CASSMRQGWSEQYF.

CDR3 coding DNA: TGTGCCAGCAGTGATGATAGCGGGAGTGGTAGCTCCTACAATGAGCAGTTCTTC. Amino acids: CASSDDSGSGSSYNEQFF. V is TRBV6-4 and J is TRBJ2-1; 9 bases agree with TRBD2. With 3 bases clipped from V and 0 bases from J, the junction kept 9 bases outside the gene matches. CDR1 is MRHNA, CDR2 SNTAGT, per germline. The CDR3 has 18 residues.

The CDR3 DNA is TGTGCCAGCAGCCCTACGGGACAGGGGAACAGTCGATACACCTTC. It is translated as CASSPTGQGNSRYTF. This chain connects TRBV14 to TRBJ1-2, with 10 bases identical to TRBD1. Trimming took 4 bases from V and 11 from J; bases not matched to a gene: 13. CDR3 size: 15 residues. Germline CDR1 is SGHDN and CDR2 is FVKESK.

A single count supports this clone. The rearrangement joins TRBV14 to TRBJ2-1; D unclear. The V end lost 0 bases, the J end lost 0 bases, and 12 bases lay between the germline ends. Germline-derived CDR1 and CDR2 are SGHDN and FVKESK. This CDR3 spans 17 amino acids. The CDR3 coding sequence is TGTGCCAGCAGCCAAGAGTCTGGCGGTGCCTCCTACAATGAGCAGTTCTTC. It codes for CASSQESGGASYNEQFF. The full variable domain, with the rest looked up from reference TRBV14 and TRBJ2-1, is EAGVTQFPSHSVIEKGQTVTLRCDPISGHDNLYWYRRVMGKEIKFLLHFVKESKQDESGMPNNRFLAERTGGTYSTLKVQPAELEDSGVYFCASSQESGGASYNEQFFGPGTRLTVL.